This T cell receptor (beta chain) was retrieved from a study of T-cell memory formation after mild COVID-19 (dated by TCRdb to about 2021). Background on the whole study: TCR sequence clusters from the two donors were found to be largely donor specific. In a couple of donors, T-cell clones that expanded and contracted after mild COVID-19 were tracked by sequencing TCRalpha and TCRbeta repertoires over time. Two young, previously healthy adult volunteers, one female and one male, were included in the cohort.

This clonotype was detected a few times. Its antigen is unknown. Within one base of it there is no much larger clone, and no base qualities were kept. TCRdb lists the instrument as Illumina NovaSeq 6000. TCRalpha and TCRbeta cDNA libraries were constructed by 5'RACE with constant-segment primers, with sample barcodes and unique molecular identifiers being introduced. RNA was extracted from every sample with Trizol reagent. The libraries were amplified in two PCR steps, and the second step added a second sample barcode and Illumina TruSeq adapters. The libraries were sequenced on an Illumina NovaSeq using 2 x 150 bp paired-end reads. The authors processed their data as follows. Demultiplexing of reads and collapsing into UMI-guided consensus sequences were performed with migec v1.2.7. Using mixcr v2.1.11, UMI consensuses were aligned to TRA and TRB V and J templates and then assembled into clonotypes. A clonotype was counted as expanded or contracted only when both edgeR and NoisET called the clonotype significant, with the noise models trained on biological replicates. For edgeR calls, the thresholds were a false discovery rate-adjusted p below 0.01 and a log2 fold-change of 1. PCA with hierarchical clustering of max-normalized trajectories of the 1000 most abundant clonotypes was used as exploratory dynamics analysis. Separately sequenced CD4+ and CD8+ repertoires were used to assign a CD4 or CD8 phenotype to each responding clone. The public reads were reanalyzed by TCRdb: fastp trimming at Q25, MiXCR alignment, in-frame beta chains only. Merged by CDR3 protein, the rows form single entries marked with the most common genes and DNA. TCRdb assigned the V and J calls; the authors' analysis was not used. For this sample there are around 340,000 distinct CDR3 sequences; around 14% appear just once. Around 21% of the sample is held by the ten biggest clonotypes.

PBMCs were isolated by Ficoll-Paque density gradient centrifugation. The research as a whole found: The study covered only a couple of mild cases, and larger cohorts including severe cases with pre-infection samples were considered necessary. Contracting CD4+ clones were located mainly in the CM and EM memory subsets, whereas CD8+ clones were found to be enriched in EMRA. Clones contracting from day 15 to 85 had balanced CD4/CD8 phenotypes, while a second wave expanding from day 15 to 37 was biased towards CD4+. Whether the second-wave clones peaking on day 37 were SARS-CoV-2 specific was not confirmed. Some responding clones were detected in pre-infection memory, which suggested that pre-existing cross-reactive memory T cells had joined the SARS-CoV-2 response.

The sample consisted of PBMCs or a T cell subset sorted from them (not recorded which). The TCR sequence derives from a man younger than 35 who had mild COVID-19 (a few samples of this study predate the infection). The sample titles of this study are shuffled in the database, so cell type and time point are left out; the donor was told from shared clones.

The encoded CDR3 is CASSPLGKLDYGYTF. The sequence in DNA is TGTGCCAGCAGCCCCCTGGGGAAATTAGACTATGGCTACACCTTC. The sequence joins TRBV7-8 to TRBJ1-2; no D segment can be confidently identified. Between the V and J ends, shortened by 5 bases and 3 bases respectively, the junction contains 16 bases. The germline V gene provides CDR1 SGHVS and CDR2 FQNEAQ. The CDR3 holds 15 amino acids from the cysteine to the phenylalanine. The retained sequence is limited to the CDR3, 45 bases, with the frame set at the first base. With the portions outside the CDR3 filled from the reference TRBV7-8 and TRBJ1-2 genes, the complete variable region becomes GAGVSQSPRYKVAKRGQDVALRCDPISGHVSLFWYQQALGQGPEFLTYFQNEAQLDKSGLPSDRFFAERPEGSVSTLKIQRTQQEDSAVYLCASSPLGKLDYGYTFGSGTRLTVV.